This entry is about one TCR beta chain. What it binds is unknown. This table comes from immunoSEQ multiplex PCR, and its TCRdb copy is limited to in-frame clones, with some not included. The sample contains around 2,000 clones, 80% to 90% of which appear only once. The data originate from a study of T cell clonotyping in hematopoietic cell transplantation. Whole-study results and caveats: Higher Inverse Simpson Index values in graft donor and pretransplant recipient predicted broader posttransplant TCR diversity. Few recipient clonotypes overlapped donors; over 97% were de novo at given depth.

The germline gives CDR1 MDHEN, CDR2 SYDVKM. V was shortened by 6 bases and J by 8 bases, with 12 bases between the two germline ends. This CDR3 region has 12 residues. The TCR was taken from a man between 35 and 55 years old in good health. Some clones in this sample may be carry-over from other donors' samples. The chain uses TRBV28 and TRBJ2-3, with a possible D match to TRBD1 (5 bases). Sequenced material: peripheral blood mononuclear cells. The CDR3 DNA reads as TGTGCCAGCAGCCGACAGACTGGTACGCAGTATTTT. Amino acid sequence: CASSRQTGTQYF.